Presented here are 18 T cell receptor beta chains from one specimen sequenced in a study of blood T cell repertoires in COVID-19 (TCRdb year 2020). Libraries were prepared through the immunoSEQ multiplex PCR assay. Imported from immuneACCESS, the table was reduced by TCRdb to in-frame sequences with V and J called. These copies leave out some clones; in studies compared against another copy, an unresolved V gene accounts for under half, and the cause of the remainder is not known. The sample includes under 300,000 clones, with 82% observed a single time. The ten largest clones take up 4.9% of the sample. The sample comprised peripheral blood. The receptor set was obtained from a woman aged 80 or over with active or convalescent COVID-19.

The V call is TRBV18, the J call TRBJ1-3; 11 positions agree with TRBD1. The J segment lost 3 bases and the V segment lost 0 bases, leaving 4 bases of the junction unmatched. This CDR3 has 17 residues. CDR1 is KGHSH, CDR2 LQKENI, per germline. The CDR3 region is CASSPPGQGASGNTIYF. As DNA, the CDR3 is TGTGCCAGCTCACCACCAGGACAGGGGGCCAGTGGAAACACCATATATTTT.

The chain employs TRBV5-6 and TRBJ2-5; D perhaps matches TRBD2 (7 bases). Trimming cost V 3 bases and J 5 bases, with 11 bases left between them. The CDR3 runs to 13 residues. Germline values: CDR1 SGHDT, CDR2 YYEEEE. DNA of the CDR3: TGTGCCAGCAGCTGGGGGGGCCGGGAGACCCAGTACTTC. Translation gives CASSWGGRETQYF.

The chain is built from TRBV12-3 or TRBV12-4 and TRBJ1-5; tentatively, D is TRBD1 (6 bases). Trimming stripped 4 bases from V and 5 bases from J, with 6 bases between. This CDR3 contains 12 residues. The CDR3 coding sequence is TGTGCCAGCAGTTGGACAGATCAGCCCCAGCATTTT. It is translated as CASSWTDQPQHF.

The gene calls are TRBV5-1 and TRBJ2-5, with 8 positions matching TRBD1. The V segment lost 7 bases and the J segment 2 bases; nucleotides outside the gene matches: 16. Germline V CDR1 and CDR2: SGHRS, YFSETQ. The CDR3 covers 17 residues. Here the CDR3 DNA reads TGCGCCAGCGGGGGGAGAATCGGCAGGGGGCCACAAGAGACCCAGTACTTC. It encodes CASGGRIGRGPQETQYF.

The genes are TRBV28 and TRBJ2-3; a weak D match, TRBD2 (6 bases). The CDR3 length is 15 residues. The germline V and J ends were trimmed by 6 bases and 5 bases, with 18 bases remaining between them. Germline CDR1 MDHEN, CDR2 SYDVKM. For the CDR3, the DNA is TGTGCCAGCAGCTGGGACTTCCTAGGTGAAGATACGCAGTATTTT. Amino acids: CASSWDFLGEDTQYF.

The CDR3 DNA follows: TGTGCTAGTGGTAGCGGCCCAGATACGCAGTATTTT. It specifies CASGSGPDTQYF. The rearrangement joins TRBV12-5 to TRBJ2-3; tentatively, D is TRBD2 (5 bases). This CDR3 is built from 12 residues. The germline V and J ends were trimmed by 5 bases and 4 bases, with 7 bases remaining between them. Germline values: CDR1 LGHNT, CDR2 FRNRAP.

CDR3 in DNA: TGCGCCAGCAGCTCGACCGGGACAGACGAGCAGTACTTC. Its translation: CASSSTGTDEQYF. The rearrangement links TRBV5-1 to TRBJ2-7; 7 bases align to TRBD1. Unmatched junction bases numbered 5, after V lost 3 bases and J lost 5 bases. CDR3 size: 13 residues. Germline CDR1 is SGHRS and CDR2 is YFSETQ.

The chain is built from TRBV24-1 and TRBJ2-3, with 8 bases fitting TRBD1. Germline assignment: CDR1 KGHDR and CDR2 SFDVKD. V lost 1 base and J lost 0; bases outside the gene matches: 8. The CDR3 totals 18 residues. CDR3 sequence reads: CATSDLNAGGLSTDTQYF. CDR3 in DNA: TGTGCCACCAGTGATTTAAACGCAGGGGGCCTTAGCACAGATACGCAGTATTTT.

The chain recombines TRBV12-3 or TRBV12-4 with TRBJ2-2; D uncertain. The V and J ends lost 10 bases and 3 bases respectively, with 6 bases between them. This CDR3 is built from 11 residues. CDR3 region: CATRDTGELFF. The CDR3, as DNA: TGTGCCACCCGGGACACCGGGGAGCTGTTTTTT.

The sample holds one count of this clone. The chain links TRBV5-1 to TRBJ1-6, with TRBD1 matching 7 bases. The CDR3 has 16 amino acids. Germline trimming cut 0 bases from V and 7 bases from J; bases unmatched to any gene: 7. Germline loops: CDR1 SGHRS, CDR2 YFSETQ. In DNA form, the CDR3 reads TGCGCCAGCAGCTTGGTCCCAGGGGGAGGAAATTCACCCCTCCACTTT. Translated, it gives CASSLVPGGGNSPLHF.

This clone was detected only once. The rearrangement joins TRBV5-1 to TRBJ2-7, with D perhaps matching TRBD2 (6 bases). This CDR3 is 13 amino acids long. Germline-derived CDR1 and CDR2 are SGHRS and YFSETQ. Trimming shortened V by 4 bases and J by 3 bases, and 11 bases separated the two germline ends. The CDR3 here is CASSGGGNYEQYF. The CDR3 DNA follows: TGCGCCAGCAGCGGAGGAGGGAACTACGAGCAGTACTTC.

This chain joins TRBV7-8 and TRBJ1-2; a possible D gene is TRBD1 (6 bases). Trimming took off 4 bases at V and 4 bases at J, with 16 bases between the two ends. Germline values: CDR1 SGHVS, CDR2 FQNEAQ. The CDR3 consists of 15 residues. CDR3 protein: CASSSPGGGPYGYTF. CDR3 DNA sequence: TGTGCCAGCAGCTCCCCGGGGGGGGGCCCCTATGGCTACACCTTC.

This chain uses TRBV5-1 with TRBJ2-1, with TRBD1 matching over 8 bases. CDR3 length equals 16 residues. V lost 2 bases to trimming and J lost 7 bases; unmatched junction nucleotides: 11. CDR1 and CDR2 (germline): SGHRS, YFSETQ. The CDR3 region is CASSFSPGGRLNEQFF. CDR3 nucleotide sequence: TGCGCCAGCAGCTTTTCCCCAGGGGGCCGTTTGAATGAGCAGTTCTTC.

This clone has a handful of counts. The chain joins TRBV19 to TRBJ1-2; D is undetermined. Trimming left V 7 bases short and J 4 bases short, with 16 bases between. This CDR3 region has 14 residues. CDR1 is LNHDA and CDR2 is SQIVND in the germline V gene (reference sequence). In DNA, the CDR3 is TGTGCCAGTAATGAAGGAGAGGAGACCTATGGCTACACCTTC. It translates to CASNEGEETYGYTF. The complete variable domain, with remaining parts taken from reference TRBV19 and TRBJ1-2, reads DGGITQSPKYLFRKEGQNVTLSCEQNLNHDAMYWYRQDPGQGLRLIYYSQIVNDFQKGDIAEGYSVSREKKESFPLTVTSAQKNPTAFYLCASNEGEETYGYTFGSGTRLTVV.

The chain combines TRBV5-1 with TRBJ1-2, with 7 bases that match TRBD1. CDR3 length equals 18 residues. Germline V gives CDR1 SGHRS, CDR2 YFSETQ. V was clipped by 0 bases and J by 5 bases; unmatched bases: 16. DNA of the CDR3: TGCGCCAGCAGCTTGGTCGGGACTCGGGACAGTTTAAAATATGGCTACACCTTC. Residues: CASSLVGTRDSLKYGYTF.

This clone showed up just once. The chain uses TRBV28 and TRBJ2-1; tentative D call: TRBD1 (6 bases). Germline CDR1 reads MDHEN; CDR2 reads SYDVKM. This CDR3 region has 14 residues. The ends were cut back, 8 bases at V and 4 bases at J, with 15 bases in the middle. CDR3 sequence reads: CASRSGTMYNEQFF. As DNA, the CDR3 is TGTGCCAGCCGCTCCGGGACAATGTACAATGAGCAGTTCTTC.

This CDR3 reads CASRQQGNYGYTF. Written as DNA, the CDR3 is TGTGCCAGCAGACAACAGGGTAACTATGGCTACACCTTC. V usage is TRBV7-2 and J usage is TRBJ1-2; D may be TRBD1 (6 bases). This CDR3 has 13 amino acids. Looked up from germline, CDR1 is SGHTA and CDR2 is FQGNSA. Trimming pared 6 bases from V and 1 base from J, leaving 9 bases between.

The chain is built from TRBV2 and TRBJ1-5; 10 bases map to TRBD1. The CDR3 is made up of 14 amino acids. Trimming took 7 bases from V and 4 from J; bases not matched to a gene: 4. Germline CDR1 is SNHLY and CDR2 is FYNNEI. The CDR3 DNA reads TGTGCCAGCACCGGGACAGGGGCAAATCAGCCCCAGCATTTT. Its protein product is CASTGTGANQPQHF.